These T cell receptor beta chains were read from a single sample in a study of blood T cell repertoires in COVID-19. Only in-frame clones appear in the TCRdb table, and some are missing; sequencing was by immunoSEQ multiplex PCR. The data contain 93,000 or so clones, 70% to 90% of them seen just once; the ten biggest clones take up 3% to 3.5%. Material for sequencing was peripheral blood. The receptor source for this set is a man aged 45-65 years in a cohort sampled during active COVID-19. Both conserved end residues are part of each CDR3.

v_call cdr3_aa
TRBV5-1 CASSPRQGLSPLHF
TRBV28 CASSSRDSTLDQPQHF
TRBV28 CASSGSGIAKNIQYF
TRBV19 CATAGTARNNEQFF
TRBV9 CASSPPGSGGAHEQFF
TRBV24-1 CATSERGNEQFF
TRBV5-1 CASSSQGAREVADTQYF
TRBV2 CASSPESGGGDTQYF
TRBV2 CASSPRDTFSYNEQFF
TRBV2 CARTGGTDTQYF
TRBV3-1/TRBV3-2 CASSHRGGTGELFF
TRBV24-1 CATSDWRVDGYTF
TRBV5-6 CASSAGFPSSYGYTF
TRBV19 CASSLRTGPNYGYTF
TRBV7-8 CASSYGTGSYEQYF
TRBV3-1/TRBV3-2 CASSQVGGENIQYF
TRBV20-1 CSAYLRDTQYF
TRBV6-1 CASSESRGGTQYF
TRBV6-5 CATSPGGREETQYF
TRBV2 CASSEGTGALHEQFF
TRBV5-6 CASGGRGQPQHF
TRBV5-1 CASSLGQGDNSPLHF
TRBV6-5 CASSPGTGYRNEQFF
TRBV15 CATSRAQSGVDSPLHF
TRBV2 CASRARGGNSLTGELFF
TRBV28 CASSRTAISGNTIYF
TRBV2 CASSAGQGAIYGYTF
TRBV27 CASSKGRSNQPQHF
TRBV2 CASCTSTGIYGYTF
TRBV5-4 CASSFGGQGESYTF
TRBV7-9 CASSRSRASGPSDTQYF
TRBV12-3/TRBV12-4 CASSLPGRGELFF
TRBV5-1 CASSPRTGSRTGANVLTF
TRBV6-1 CASSEWPSGGYEQFF
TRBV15 CATSTLGRGPYNEQFF
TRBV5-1 CASSPYVLAGSNEQFF
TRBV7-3 CASSLIFGETQYF
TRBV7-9 CASSLDIPITDTQYF
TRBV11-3 CASSLGLNTGELFF
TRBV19 CASSMRRGGAVIGELFF
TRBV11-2 CASSLSWTNQETQYF